This paragraph reports one T cell receptor beta chain. Antigen: not known. The sample comes from a study of T and B cells in COVID-19 patients. Overall study findings and caveats: Sorted SARS-CoV-2-responsive or tetramer+ T cells and CD4+, regulatory and CD8+ subsets were not yet sequenced. At recovery TRB diversity and richness exceeded healthy donors, after highly clonal active COVID-19 repertoires.

Trimming took 3 bases from V and 4 from J; bases not matched to a gene: 4. The CDR3 is made up of 13 amino acids. CDR1 is DFQATT, CDR2 SNEGSKA, per germline (reference sequence). BIOMED2 TRB-A/B primer pools were used in multiplex TRB PCR. TCRdb fed the multiplex PCR reads into MiXCR, producing one record per CDR3 protein. This table holds about 3,800 distinct CDR3 sequences, under 30% found once. From blood, 250-500 ng of genomic DNA served as TRB template. The chain employs TRBV20-1 and TRBJ2-3, with 7 positions matching TRBD2. Sequencing was performed on blood. The clonotype was recovered from a human donor with active COVID-19. The CDR3 reads CSASPGGSDTQYF. CDR3 DNA sequence: TGCAGTGCTAGTCCCGGGGGGTCAGATACGCAGTATTTT.